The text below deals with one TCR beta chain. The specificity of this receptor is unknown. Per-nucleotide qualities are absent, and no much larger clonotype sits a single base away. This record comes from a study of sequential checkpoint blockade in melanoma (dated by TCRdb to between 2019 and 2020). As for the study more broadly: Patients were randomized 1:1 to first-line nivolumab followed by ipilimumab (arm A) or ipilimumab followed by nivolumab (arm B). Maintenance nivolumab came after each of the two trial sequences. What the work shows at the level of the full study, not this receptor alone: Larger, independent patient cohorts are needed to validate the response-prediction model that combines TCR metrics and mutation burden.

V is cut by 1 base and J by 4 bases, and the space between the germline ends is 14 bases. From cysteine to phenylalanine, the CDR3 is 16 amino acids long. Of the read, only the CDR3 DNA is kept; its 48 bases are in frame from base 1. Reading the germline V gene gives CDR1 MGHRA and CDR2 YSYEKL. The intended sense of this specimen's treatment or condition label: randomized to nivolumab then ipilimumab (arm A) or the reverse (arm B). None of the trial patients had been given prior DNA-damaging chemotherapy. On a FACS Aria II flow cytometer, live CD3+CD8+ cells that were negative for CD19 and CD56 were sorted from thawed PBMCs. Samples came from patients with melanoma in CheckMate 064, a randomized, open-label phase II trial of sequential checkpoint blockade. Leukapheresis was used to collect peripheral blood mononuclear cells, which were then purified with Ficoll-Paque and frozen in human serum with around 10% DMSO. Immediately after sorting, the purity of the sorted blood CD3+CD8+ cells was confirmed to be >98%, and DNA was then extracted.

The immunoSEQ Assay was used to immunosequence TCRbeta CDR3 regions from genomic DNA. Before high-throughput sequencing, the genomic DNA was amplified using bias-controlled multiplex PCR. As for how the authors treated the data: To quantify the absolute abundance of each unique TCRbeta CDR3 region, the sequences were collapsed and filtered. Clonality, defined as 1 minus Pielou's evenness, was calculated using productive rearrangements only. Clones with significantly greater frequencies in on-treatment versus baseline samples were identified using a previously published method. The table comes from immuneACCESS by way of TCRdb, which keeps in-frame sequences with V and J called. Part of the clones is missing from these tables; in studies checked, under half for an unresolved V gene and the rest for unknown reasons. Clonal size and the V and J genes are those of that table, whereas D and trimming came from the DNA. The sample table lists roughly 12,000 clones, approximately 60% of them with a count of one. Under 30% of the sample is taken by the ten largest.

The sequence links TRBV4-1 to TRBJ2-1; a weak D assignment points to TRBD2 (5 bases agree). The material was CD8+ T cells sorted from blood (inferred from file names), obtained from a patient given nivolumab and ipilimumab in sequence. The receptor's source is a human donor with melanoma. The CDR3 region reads CASSQGRAVTYNEQFF. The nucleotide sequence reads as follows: TGCGCCAGCAGCCAAGGGCGGGCAGTTACGTACAATGAGCAGTTCTTC.